The 2 T cell receptor beta chains presented below share a single source sample, sequenced in a study of T cell responses to AZD1222 COVID-19 vaccine (dated by TCRdb to about 2021). The sample's time point label, in plain terms: baseline before first vaccination. The protocol used for the library was the immunoSEQ multiplex PCR assay. Not all clones reach the TCRdb copy of this immuneACCESS table, which keeps in-frame sequences only. Checked studies attribute under half of the gap to unresolved V genes and leave the rest unexplained. This sample lists approximately 100,000 clones; 80% to 95% were detected once. The ten largest clones capture about 1.2% of the sample. The input for sequencing was peripheral blood, taken on day 0 of AZD1222 vaccination. Every receptor here comes from an adult in good health.

Only one count was recorded for this clone. CDR3 amino acids: CASSLGDGEAFF. The CDR3 DNA reads as TGTGCCAGCAGTTTAGGGGACGGAGAAGCTTTCTTT. The chain uses TRBV12-3 or TRBV12-4 and TRBJ1-1; tentatively, D is TRBD1 (5 bases). V was shortened by 1 base and J by 8 bases, with 8 bases between the two germline ends. The CDR3 runs 12 residues.

This rearrangement joins TRBV12-5 to TRBJ2-5; D uncertain. V was trimmed by 3 bases and J by 0 bases, leaving 11 bases between them. Per the germline V gene, CDR1 is LGHNT and CDR2 is FRNRAP. This CDR3 spans 15 amino acids. The DNA of the CDR3 is TGTGCTAGTGGTTTAGGGTTGACGGACCAAGAGACCCAGTACTTC. Protein product: CASGLGLTDQETQYF.